This T cell receptor beta chain stems from a study of T cells in Graves' hyperthyroidism and ophthalmopathy. At least ten counts were recorded for this clonotype. Its target is unknown. Overall study results and limits: Among clonotypes expanded in thyroid above 0.001, most were also found in blood.

Using RNA transcripts as the source, TCR beta CDR3 regions were amplified. HTBI primers were employed in a first-round RT-PCR of the TCR CDR3. Each CDR3 protein gets one entry after TCRdb re-called the multiplex PCR reads with MiXCR. Of 540,000 or so distinct CDR3 sequences listed, 35% to 55% are singletons. The V end lost 7 bases, the J end lost 12 bases, and 18 bases lay between the germline ends. The germline V gene encodes CDR1 SQVTM and CDR2 ANQGSEA. The CDR3 is made up of 11 amino acids. J is TRBJ2-5 and V is TRBV29-1; D unresolved. Sequenced material: peripheral blood or thyroid tissue (not recorded which). The clonotype was recovered from an adult woman with Graves' disease, either hyperthyroidism or ophthalmopathy (not recorded which). The CDR3 sequence: CSATLRGGKYF. The DNA for the CDR3 is TGCAGCGCCACCCTACGCGGCGGAAAGTACTTC.